The present T cell receptor beta chain was sequenced within a study of CD8 T cells in Susac syndrome. cDNA came from about 0.51 to 1 ug RNA primed by random hexamers. TCRdb reprocessed the immunoSEQ multiplex PCR reads with MiXCR, giving one entry per CDR3 protein. Seen here are tens of thousands of distinct CDR3 sequences, around 94% observed once, and the top ten hold 0.25% to 0.3%. The CDR3 is made up of 17 amino acids. Between the trimmed V and J ends, which lost 0 bases and 0 bases, there was a span of 12 bases. Source material: CD8+ T cells from PBMCs. The chain couples TRBV23-1 to TRBJ2-1; maybe TRBD1 (6 bases). TRBV23-1 is an ORF for which the function is uncertain. The TCR was taken from a human donor in good health. CDR3 nucleotides: TGCGCCAGCAGTCAATCCCACAGGGAGAGCTCCTACAATGAGCAGTTCTTC. Protein: CASSQSHRESSYNEQFF.